This entry describes one T cell receptor beta chain. Its target is unknown. A much bigger clone sits one base away, suggesting this may be a read error. The CDR3 does not close with the conserved phenylalanine or tryptophan, likely indicating a read error. The authors took blood RNA from unsorted whole blood and also extracted germline DNA. These patients lived with chronic HBV infection and had never been treated. The sample originates from a study of tumor-infiltrating lymphocytes in primary liver carcinoma. On the study more broadly: Ranging in age from 30 to 69 years, the patients were men and women. Each sample had roughly 3.5 to 8 million productive TCRbeta reads regardless of tissue type. Regarding the study as a whole: Tumor-adjacent and tumor-blood pairs shared less of their repertoires than tumor region pairs shared.

V was clipped by 2 bases and J by 8 bases, with 10 bases between them. Germline loops: CDR1 MNHEY, CDR2 SVGEGT. The CDR3 extends over 14 amino acids. Constant-region priming of about 0.5 ug total RNA yielded TCR beta cDNA. Modified slightly, ARM-PCR produced TCR beta libraries over three nested multiplex PCR rounds. It was with TRBV1-TRBV30 forward primers and a C-beta reverse primer that the first two PCR rounds were run, at around 10 cycles each. TCRdb itself ran the multiplex PCR reads through MiXCR, one entry per CDR3 protein. The sample holds around 330,000 distinct CDR3 sequences, more than 55% seen once.

The rearrangement joins TRBV6-2 or TRBV6-3 to TRBJ1-6; TRBD1 is a possible D gene (5 bases). The material sequenced was peripheral blood. The TCR comes from a man aged 35 to 55 with primary liver carcinoma and hepatitis B virus infection. The CDR3 spells CASSYPVGDSPLHS. The CDR3 coding sequence is TGTGCCAGCAGTTACCCCGTGGGGGATTCACCCCTCCACTCT.